The sequence of this T cell receptor beta chain was determined in a study of regulatory T cells in long-lasting Graves disease. This clonotype has a count of ten or more. Trimming stripped 1 base from V and 1 base from J, with 13 bases between. The CDR3 loop spans 16 amino acids. Germline values: CDR1 SGHTA, CDR2 FQGNSA. Relying on iRepertoire HTBI primers and Arm-PCR of CDR3 regions, the team built TCR beta libraries. Each CDR3 protein gets one entry after TCRdb re-called the multiplex PCR reads with MiXCR. The profile shows under 250,000 distinct CDR3 sequences, around 20% of them singletons. Time point described: newly diagnosed GD, antithyroid drugs for less than 3 months. TCR sequences were obtained from RNA taken from PBMCs. Diagnosing Graves' disease relied on the American Thyroid Association guidelines. Approximately 9.6-milliliter peripheral blood samples went into EDTA tubes.

The receptor was derived from a female donor with Graves disease. This material consisted of peripheral blood mononuclear cells (PBMCs), taken at new diagnosis, from a patient treated with antithyroid drugs. The J gene is TRBJ1-1, the V gene TRBV7-2, with D possibly matching TRBD1 (6 bases). Here the CDR3 DNA reads TGTGCCAGCAGCTTAGTCTGGGGGCGGCAGAACACTGAAGCTTTCTTT. Translated: CASSLVWGRQNTEAFF.